The rows below give T cell receptor beta chains drawn from one sample of a study of blood T cell repertoires in COVID-19. This table comes from immunoSEQ multiplex PCR, and its TCRdb copy is limited to in-frame clones, with some not included. The sample lists just over 150,000 clones, about 93% occurring once. Sequenced sample: peripheral blood. These receptors came from a woman aged 50 to 65 with acute or convalescent COVID-19. The conserved cysteine and the conserved F or W are not part of the CDR3 here. A D gene is named only where the DNA matches it firmly.

v_call: TRBV5-1; d_call: TRBD1; cdr3_aa: ASSSGTGSYEQY
v_call: TRBV11-1; d_call: -; cdr3_aa: ASSRGTMNTEAF
v_call: TRBV6-1; d_call: TRBD1; cdr3_aa: ASSEPGQGRYSNQPQH
v_call: TRBV28; d_call: -; cdr3_aa: ASRTVKLNQPQH
v_call: TRBV6-5; d_call: -; cdr3_aa: ASSYRAGDNSPLH
v_call: TRBV6-2/TRBV6-3; d_call: TRBD2; cdr3_aa: ASSAREGGFGETQY
v_call: TRBV7-9; d_call: -; cdr3_aa: ASSSSGLDSGYGYT
v_call: TRBV29-1; d_call: TRBD1; cdr3_aa: SAYITGEVTEAF
v_call: TRBV2; d_call: -; cdr3_aa: ASSDDSTDAGHEQY
v_call: TRBV5-6; d_call: -; cdr3_aa: ASSSARFTRSYNEQF
v_call: TRBV18; d_call: TRBD1; cdr3_aa: ASSDRDGQPQH
v_call: TRBV19; d_call: -; cdr3_aa: ASSIDGGEWQPQH
v_call: TRBV5-4; d_call: -; cdr3_aa: ASSLPSAGELF
v_call: TRBV5-1; d_call: -; cdr3_aa: ASSFMGQGLGTQY
v_call: TRBV5-6; d_call: TRBD2; cdr3_aa: ASSLVPLAGEAGELF
v_call: TRBV5-1; d_call: TRBD1; cdr3_aa: ASSLAPRTGTEKLF
v_call: TRBV5-5; d_call: TRBD2; cdr3_aa: ASSKGTSGGVDEQF
v_call: TRBV7-8; d_call: TRBD2; cdr3_aa: ASSPLRGGGRTDTQY
v_call: TRBV30; d_call: -; cdr3_aa: ACRYLGGTDTQY
v_call: TRBV5-6; d_call: -; cdr3_aa: ASRAPGPDTQY
v_call: TRBV4-3; d_call: TRBD1; cdr3_aa: ASKTGTGDTGELF
v_call: TRBV7-9; d_call: -; cdr3_aa: ASSSGGGGLDTQY
v_call: TRBV28; d_call: TRBD1; cdr3_aa: ASSLGQGAQEQY
v_call: TRBV28; d_call: -; cdr3_aa: ASSFPAEDTIY
v_call: TRBV6-5; d_call: -; cdr3_aa: ASSYSRGGQNTEAF
v_call: TRBV6-1; d_call: -; cdr3_aa: ASSEERLSQH
v_call: TRBV28; d_call: TRBD1; cdr3_aa: ASSRRTGEGYGYT
v_call: TRBV28; d_call: -; cdr3_aa: ASSFGDGYT
v_call: TRBV4-1; d_call: TRBD2; cdr3_aa: ASSQGWTSGGQETQY
v_call: TRBV28; d_call: -; cdr3_aa: ASSTEGSYGEQY
v_call: TRBV19; d_call: -; cdr3_aa: ASSIGTKGTQY
v_call: TRBV7-2; d_call: -; cdr3_aa: ASSLTRNYGYT
v_call: TRBV6-5; d_call: -; cdr3_aa: ASRTLRMNTEAF
v_call: TRBV19; d_call: TRBD1; cdr3_aa: ASSRQGFTYSNQPQH
v_call: TRBV28; d_call: TRBD1; cdr3_aa: ASNPSSGTGVNEAF
v_call: TRBV15; d_call: -; cdr3_aa: ATSTGNTIY
v_call: TRBV25-1; d_call: -; cdr3_aa: ASSEFGTPRREKLF
v_call: TRBV25-1; d_call: -; cdr3_aa: ASSDDGVNQPQH
v_call: TRBV24-1; d_call: TRBD1; cdr3_aa: ATSDPRGPAF
v_call: TRBV19; d_call: TRBD2; cdr3_aa: ASSIEGTSDSREQY
v_call: TRBV7-9; d_call: -; cdr3_aa: ASRPTGGGNTEAF
v_call: TRBV5-6; d_call: -; cdr3_aa: ASSVDFEEKY
v_call: TRBV24-1; d_call: -; cdr3_aa: ATSDSSGVFATDTQY
v_call: TRBV24-1; d_call: -; cdr3_aa: ATSDFDRDSYNEQF
v_call: TRBV7-2; d_call: TRBD1; cdr3_aa: ASSSIYIGGTGTKETQY
v_call: TRBV6-2/TRBV6-3; d_call: TRBD2; cdr3_aa: ASSYLPGLAGGPREQF
v_call: TRBV21-1; d_call: -; cdr3_aa: ASSKGGGGTEAF
v_call: TRBV30; d_call: -; cdr3_aa: AWTPQVYNSPLH
v_call: TRBV4-3; d_call: -; cdr3_aa: ASSQDRATGTEAF
v_call: TRBV7-9; d_call: -; cdr3_aa: ASSPSGGEKLF
v_call: TRBV7-3; d_call: -; cdr3_aa: ASSLPRDKSSGELF
v_call: TRBV19; d_call: TRBD1; cdr3_aa: ASSGPGQGAGELF
v_call: TRBV7-6; d_call: TRBD1; cdr3_aa: ASSSGYRGRRETQY
v_call: TRBV28; d_call: -; cdr3_aa: ASSPGINSPLH